The 32 T cell receptor beta chains below were found in one sample sequenced in a study of blood T cell repertoires in COVID-19. The repertoire was sequenced with immunoSEQ multiplex PCR; TCRdb's copy has only in-frame clones and lacks some. The sample contains fewer than 300,000 clones, 80% to 90% of which appear only once. Material for sequencing was PBMCs or T cells enriched from blood (not recorded which). These receptors came from a woman in her 30s who had recovered from COVID-19.

The chain recombines TRBV2 with TRBJ1-5, with D perhaps TRBD1 (6 bases). This CDR3 is built from 18 residues. From germline, CDR1 is SNHLY and CDR2 FYNNEI. Trimming stripped 8 bases from V and 1 base from J, with 24 bases between. The CDR3 is CASSGWTTGPTSNQPQHF. CDR3 in DNA: TGTGCCAGCTCCGGGTGGACCACAGGGCCCACCAGCAATCAGCCCCAGCATTTT.

The chain employs TRBV15 and TRBJ2-1; a possible D gene is TRBD2 (5 bases). V was clipped by 1 base and J by 3 bases, with 7 bases between them. Germline V gene data show CDR1 as LNHNV and CDR2 as YYDKDF (reference sequence). The CDR3 has 14 residues. CDR3 sequence: CATSRGAGYNEQFF. DNA for the CDR3: TGTGCCACCAGCAGAGGCGCGGGCTACAATGAGCAGTTCTTC.

V gene TRBV10-2 combines with J gene TRBJ2-7; 7 positions agree with TRBD1. V lost 0 bases to trimming and J lost 2 bases; unmatched junction nucleotides: 4. There are 15 residues in the CDR3. Germline CDR1 reads WSHSY; CDR2 reads SAAADI. The CDR3 here is CASSESGQGAYEQYF. The CDR3 nucleotides read TGCGCCAGCAGTGAGTCGGGTCAGGGGGCCTACGAGCAGTACTTC.

This clone was counted only a few times. This chain uses TRBV19 with TRBJ2-7, with 7 positions matching TRBD1. Germline CDR1 is LNHDA and CDR2 is SQIVND (reference sequence). The junction had 8 bases not matched to a gene; V was cut back by 5 bases and J by 4 bases. This CDR3 region has 14 residues. CDR3 sequence reads: CASSPRQGTYEQYF. DNA for the CDR3: TGTGCCAGTAGTCCGCGACAGGGAACGTACGAGCAGTACTTC.

The rearrangement links TRBV6-5 to TRBJ2-7; 9 bases map to TRBD1. Losses at the gene ends were 6 bases for V and 4 bases for J; bases not matched to a gene: 4. Germline CDR1 is MNHEY and CDR2 is SVGAGI. This CDR3 spans 13 amino acids. CDR3 amino acids: CASRQGARYEQYF. CDR3 bases: TGTGCCAGCAGACAGGGGGCAAGGTACGAGCAGTACTTC.

The chain carries TRBV6-1 and TRBJ2-2; TRBD1 agrees at 12 bases. V was pared by 5 bases and J by 5 bases, with 18 bases of the junction left unmatched. CDR1 is MNHNS, CDR2 SASEGT, per germline. This CDR3 has 20 residues. The CDR3 DNA follows: TGTGCCAGCAGTAAAGGTCAATCGGGACAGGGGGCAGGTTGGACCGGGGAGCTGTTTTTT. As protein: CASSKGQSGQGAGWTGELFF.

The chain has TRBV6-5 and TRBJ1-2; D is unresolved. CDR1 and CDR2 from the germline V gene are MNHEY and SVGAGI. Between the trimmed V and J ends, which lost 6 bases and 4 bases, there was a span of 9 bases. This CDR3 spans 12 amino acids. The CDR3 DNA follows: TGTGCCAGCAGCCAACGGTCCTATGGCTACACCTTC. This gives the protein CASSQRSYGYTF.

This clone was found a few times. The chain couples TRBV4-2 to TRBJ2-5; 15 bases match TRBD2. The V gene's germline CDR1 is LGHNA and CDR2 YNFKEQ. The V segment lost 3 bases and the J segment 4 bases; nucleotides outside the gene matches: 9. The CDR3 consists of 18 residues. The CDR3 DNA reads TGTGCCAGCAGCCACTCCCGGACTAGCGGGGGGGCACCAGAGACCCAGTACTTC. Protein sequence: CASSHSRTSGGAPETQYF.

The gene calls are TRBV19 and TRBJ1-1; D not certain. The germline gives CDR1 LNHDA, CDR2 SQIVND (reference sequence). The CDR3 consists of 14 residues. The V end was cut by 6 bases, the J end by 4 bases, with 15 bases between. The CDR3 spells CASSHPGSGTEAFF. CDR3 nucleotide sequence: TGTGCCAGTAGCCACCCGGGTTCGGGCACTGAAGCTTTCTTT.

The chain combines TRBV7-2 with TRBJ1-6; TRBD1 matches at 7 bases. Germline loops: CDR1 SGHTA, CDR2 FQGNSA. There are 18 residues in the CDR3. The V segment lost 1 base and the J segment 1 base; nucleotides outside the gene matches: 7. CDR3 sequence (DNA): TGTGCCAGCAGCTTAGGGGAAAAGACAGGGTCCTATAATTCACCCCTCCACTTT. Translation: CASSLGEKTGSYNSPLHF.

The chain has TRBV3-1 (or the pseudogene TRBV3-2) and TRBJ2-7; 10 bases are shared with TRBD2. The junction had 0 bases not matched to a gene; V was cut back by 3 bases and J by 1 base. The CDR3 spans 14 residues. Germline V gene lookup returns CDR1 LGHDT and CDR2 YNNKEL (reference sequence). As DNA, the CDR3 is TGTGCCAGCAGCCATAGCGGGAGGTCCTACGAGCAGTACTTC. It yields the protein CASSHSGRSYEQYF.

This clone was counted between two and nine times. The V and J genes are TRBV5-4 and TRBJ2-5, with 7 bases that match TRBD1. Looked up from germline, CDR1 is SGHNT and CDR2 is YYREEE (reference sequence). After removal of 0 bases from V and 1 base from J, the junction contained 12 bases not matched to a gene. The CDR3 runs 18 residues. The CDR3 region is CASSLGLANRGFQETQYF. The CDR3 DNA is TGTGCCAGCAGCTTGGGGCTTGCGAACAGGGGTTTCCAAGAGACCCAGTACTTC.

The genes are TRBV5-1 and TRBJ2-7, with D possibly being TRBD1 (5 bases). In germline, CDR1 is SGHRS, CDR2 YFSETQ. Trimming pared 3 bases from V and 7 bases from J, leaving 11 bases between. This CDR3 comprises 12 residues. CDR3 coding DNA: TGCGCCAGCAGCTCTCAGGGTAGTGAGCAGTACTTC. It is translated as CASSSQGSEQYF.

The chain couples TRBV5-6 to TRBJ1-5; possible D gene TRBD1, 5 bases. V lost 7 bases to trimming and J lost 1 base, with 18 bases between them. The CDR3 spans 16 residues. CDR1 and CDR2 from the germline V gene are SGHDT and YYEEEE. The CDR3 nucleotides are TGTGCCAGCGATACAGGCAGCGGAGGGAGCAATCAGCCCCAGCATTTT. It codes for CASDTGSGGSNQPQHF.

This chain links TRBV19 with TRBJ1-2; 9 bases align to TRBD1. Trimming at V came to 2 bases and at J to 8 bases, leaving 6 bases not matched to a gene. This CDR3 is built from 14 residues. CDR1 LNHDA and CDR2 SQIVND come from the germline V gene (reference sequence). For the CDR3, the DNA is TGTGCCAGTAGTATAAGCCGGACAGGGGTCGGCTACACCTTC. It specifies CASSISRTGVGYTF. Full variable domain (rest looked up from reference TRBV19 and TRBJ1-2): DGGITQSPKYLFRKEGQNVTLSCEQNLNHDAMYWYRQDPGQGLRLIYYSQIVNDFQKGDIAEGYSVSREKKESFPLTVTSAQKNPTAFYLCASSISRTGVGYTFGSGTRLTVV.

V usage is TRBV5-4 and J usage is TRBJ2-3; D perhaps matches TRBD2 (7 bases). Germline CDR1 is SGHNT and CDR2 is YYREEE (reference sequence). Between the trimmed V and J ends, which lost 0 bases and 5 bases, there was a span of 16 bases. The length of the CDR3 is 16 residues. DNA of the CDR3: TGTGCCAGCAGCTTGGGAGGGGGGGGGCCCGTAGATACGCAGTATTTT. Amino acids: CASSLGGGGPVDTQYF. Full variable domain (missing parts from reference TRBV5-4 and TRBJ2-3): ETGVTQSPTHLIKTRGQQVTLRCSSQSGHNTVSWYQQALGQGPQFIFQYYREEENGRGNFPPRFSGLQFPNYSSELNVNALELDDSALYLCASSLGGGGPVDTQYFGPGTRLTVL.

The chain carries TRBV28 and TRBJ1-4; TRBD1 aligns across 8 bases. The junction had 7 bases not matched to a gene; V was cut back by 6 bases and J by 1 base. Germline assignment: CDR1 MDHEN and CDR2 SYDVKM. The CDR3 runs to 16 residues. CDR3 residues: CASRIQGGGTNEKLFF. In nucleotides, the CDR3 is TGTGCCAGCAGAATACAGGGGGGAGGAACTAATGAAAAACTGTTTTTT.

The rearrangement links TRBV3-1 (or the pseudogene TRBV3-2) to TRBJ1-3; no clear D. The CDR3 length is 18 residues. With 0 bases removed from V and 0 bases from J, the gap between germline ends came to 15 bases. Germline-derived CDR1 and CDR2 are LGHDT and YNNKEL (reference sequence). CDR3 amino acids: CASSQDHFLLSSGNTIYF. CDR3 nucleotide sequence: TGTGCCAGCAGCCAAGATCACTTTCTGCTCTCCTCTGGAAACACCATATATTTT.

This chain uses TRBV30 with TRBJ2-2, with 8 bases that match TRBD1. CDR1 is GTSNPN and CDR2 is SVGIG in the germline V gene (reference sequence). This CDR3 comprises 13 residues. Unmatched junction bases numbered 2, after V lost 2 bases and J lost 6 bases. The CDR3 nucleotides read TGTGCCTGGAGTCGGACAGGGTCCGGGGAGCTGTTTTTT. This gives the protein CAWSRTGSGELFF.

The rearrangement links TRBV2 to TRBJ1-3; possible D gene TRBD1, 6 bases. This CDR3 spans 14 amino acids. Trimming took 4 bases from V and 4 from J, leaving 11 bases between them. The germline gives CDR1 SNHLY, CDR2 FYNNEI. CDR3 nucleotide sequence: TGTGCCAGCAGTGTCGCAGGGGAGGGAAACACCATATATTTT. Its translation is CASSVAGEGNTIYF.

This clone was counted a single time. CDR3 DNA: TGTGCCAGCAGTTTTTCAGTGGGGGCCAACGTCCTGACTTTC. It translates to CASSFSVGANVLTF. The gene calls are TRBV27 and TRBJ2-6; D is unclear. The ends were cut back, 3 bases at V and 4 bases at J, with 7 bases in the middle. Germline assignment: CDR1 MNHEY and CDR2 SMNVEV (reference sequence). This CDR3 has 14 residues.

The V and J genes are TRBV4-2 and TRBJ1-5; no clear D gene. V gave up 0 bases and J gave up 7 bases, with 10 bases separating them. The CDR3 covers 14 residues. Germline CDR1 and CDR2: LGHNA and YNFKEQ. CDR3 in amino acids: CASSQDSEGQPQHF. In nucleotides, the CDR3 is TGTGCCAGCAGCCAAGATTCGGAGGGCCAGCCCCAGCATTTT.

V and J are TRBV2 and TRBJ1-4; tentatively, D is TRBD1 (6 bases). The CDR3 length is 14 residues. V lost 3 bases and J 8 bases, leaving 13 bases between the germline ends. The germline gives CDR1 SNHLY, CDR2 FYNNEI. The CDR3 reads CASSDRGVGEKLFF. The CDR3 DNA sequence: TGTGCCAGCAGTGACAGGGGAGTAGGAGAAAAACTGTTTTTT.

This rearrangement joins TRBV7-9 to TRBJ1-1; D unresolved. This CDR3 is 14 amino acids long. Between the trimmed V and J ends, which lost 5 bases and 2 bases, there was a span of 12 bases. Per germline, CDR1 SEHNR and CDR2 FQNEAQ (reference sequence). The CDR3 spells CASSPPQRNTEAFF. CDR3 nucleotides: TGTGCCAGCAGCCCACCACAGAGAAACACTGAAGCTTTCTTT.

V usage is TRBV19 and J usage is TRBJ2-1, with 9 bases fitting TRBD1. V lost 4 bases and J lost 5; bases outside the gene matches: 6. Looked up from germline, CDR1 is LNHDA and CDR2 is SQIVND (reference sequence). This CDR3 is built from 15 residues. The CDR3 bases are TGTGCCAGTAGTAGACAGGGGGTAATCAACAATGAGCAGTTCTTC. This codes for CASSRQGVINNEQFF.

V usage is TRBV6-1 and J usage is TRBJ1-6; D gene unclear. Germline V gene lookup returns CDR1 MNHNS and CDR2 SASEGT. The CDR3 consists of 15 residues. The V end lost 2 bases, the J end lost 5 bases, and 10 bases lay between the germline ends. DNA for the CDR3: TGTGCCAGCAGTGAATTTGGGCAGAATAATTCACCCCTCCACTTT. It specifies CASSEFGQNNSPLHF.

The rearrangement links TRBV30 to TRBJ2-5; unclear D gene. The germline CDR1 and CDR2 sequences are GTSNPN and SVGIG (reference sequence). The V and J ends lost 3 bases and 2 bases respectively, with 13 bases between them. The CDR3 contains 14 residues. CDR3 in DNA: TGTGCCTGGAGGAAACGGTCTCGTCAAGAGACCCAGTACTTC. This sequence encodes CAWRKRSRQETQYF.

As concerns this clone: At one end the junction does not follow the germline gene, possibly because of a read error. The chain carries TRBV11-2 and TRBJ2-5; TRBD2 is a possible D gene (5 bases). The CDR3 spans 14 residues. Germline CDR1 and CDR2: SGHAT and FQNNGV. The CDR3 here is CASSIAGDQGTQYF. CDR3 coding DNA: TGTGCCAGCAGCATTGCCGGGGATCAAGGGACCCAGTACTTC.

The chain has TRBV30 and TRBJ2-7, with TRBD2 matching 9 bases. The junction had 5 bases not matched to a gene; V was cut back by 5 bases and J by 0 bases. Germline loops: CDR1 GTSNPN, CDR2 SVGIG (reference sequence). CDR3 length: 14 residues. DNA for the CDR3: TGTGCCTGGGCTGCGGGGGGGAACTCCTACGAGCAGTACTTC. Its protein product is CAWAAGGNSYEQYF.

The chain couples TRBV12-3 or TRBV12-4 to TRBJ2-7; 7 bases fit TRBD1. The J segment lost 2 bases and the V segment lost 5 bases, leaving 3 bases of the junction unmatched. The CDR3 runs 13 residues. CDR3 sequence: CASSRDSPYEQYF. CDR3 DNA: TGTGCCAGCAGTCGGGACAGCCCCTACGAGCAGTACTTC.

This chain connects TRBV9 to TRBJ2-1, with D possibly matching TRBD2 (5 bases). CDR1 and CDR2 (germline): SGDLS, YYNGEE. Trimming shortened V by 0 bases and J by 7 bases, and 5 bases separated the two germline ends. This CDR3 spans 12 amino acids. As DNA, the CDR3 is TGTGCCAGCAGCGTAGCGGGGAATGAGCAGTTCTTC. Translating gives CASSVAGNEQFF. Complete variable domain (other parts from reference TRBV9 and TRBJ2-1): DSGVTQTPKHLITATGQRVTLRCSPRSGDLSVYWYQQSLDQGLQFLIQYYNGEERAKGNILERFSAQQFPDLHSELNLSSLELGDSALYFCASSVAGNEQFFGPGTRLTVL.

This rearrangement joins TRBV15 to TRBJ1-5; possibly TRBD1 for D (5 bases). Germline assignment: CDR1 LNHNV and CDR2 YYDKDF (reference sequence). Trimming removed 1 base at V and 0 bases at J, with 7 bases between. The CDR3 totals 15 residues. CDR3 DNA sequence: TGTGCCACCAGCAGAGTTGACAGTAGCAATCAGCCCCAGCATTTT. Translating it yields CATSRVDSSNQPQHF.